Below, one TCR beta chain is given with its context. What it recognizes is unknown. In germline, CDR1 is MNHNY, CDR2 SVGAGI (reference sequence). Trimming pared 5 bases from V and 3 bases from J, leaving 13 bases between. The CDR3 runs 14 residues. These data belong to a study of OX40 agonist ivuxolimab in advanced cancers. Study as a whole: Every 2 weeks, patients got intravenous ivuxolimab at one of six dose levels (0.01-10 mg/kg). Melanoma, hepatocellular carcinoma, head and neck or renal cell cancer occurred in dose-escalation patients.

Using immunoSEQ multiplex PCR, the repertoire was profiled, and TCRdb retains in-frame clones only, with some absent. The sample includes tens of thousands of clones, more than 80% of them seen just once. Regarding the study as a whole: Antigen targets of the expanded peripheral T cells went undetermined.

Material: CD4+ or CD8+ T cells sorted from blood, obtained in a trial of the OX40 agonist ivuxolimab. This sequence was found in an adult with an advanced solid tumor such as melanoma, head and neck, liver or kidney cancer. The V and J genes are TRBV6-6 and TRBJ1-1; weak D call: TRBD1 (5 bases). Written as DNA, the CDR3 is TGTGCCAGCAGTCCTCTTGGGGGGGACACTGAAGCTTTCTTT. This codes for CASSPLGGDTEAFF.